Listed below are T cell receptor beta chains from one sample, sequenced in a study of CD8 T cells in ankylosing spondylitis. TCRdb called the 5' RACE reads again in MiXCR, with one record for every CDR3 protein. The sample records roughly 470,000 distinct CDR3 sequences, 25% to 30% being singletons. Sequencing was performed on blood, either unsorted or a sorted T cell fraction (not recorded which). These receptors came from a male donor with ankylosing spondylitis. The CDR3 runs from the conserved cysteine through the conserved F or W. Each record gives: clone size, V gene, D gene, J gene, CDR3 DNA, CDR3 protein. The D gene is left open where the match is weak. Size is stated for part of the rows, as once, few or many counts, or as a class when the clone is expanded.

size: NA; V: TRBV2; D: TRBD1; J: TRBJ2-7; DNA: TGTGCCAGCAACATTCTGCCGGGACAGGGCCACGAGCAGTACTTC; CDR3: CASNILPGQGHEQYF
size: NA; V: TRBV7-2; D: NA; J: TRBJ2-3; DNA: TGTGCCAGCAGCTTACGGGGAGAAGATACGCAGTATTTT; CDR3: CASSLRGEDTQYF
size: NA; V: TRBV7-9; D: TRBD2; J: TRBJ2-3; DNA: TGTGCCAGCAGCTTGGGACTAGCGGGAGTCGGGACAGATACGCAGTATTTT; CDR3: CASSLGLAGVGTDTQYF
size: few; V: TRBV25-1; D: NA; J: TRBJ2-7; DNA: TGTGCCAGCATTAACGACAGTCCCTACGAGCAGTACTTC; CDR3: CASINDSPYEQYF
size: few; V: TRBV6-1; D: NA; J: TRBJ1-5; DNA: TGTGCCAGCAGTAGAGGGGCAGGGGATCAGCCCCAGCATTTT; CDR3: CASSRGAGDQPQHF
size: few; V: TRBV12-3/TRBV12-4; D: NA; J: TRBJ2-2; DNA: TGTAGCTCAGGGGAGTCGTACACCGGGGAGCTGTTTTTT; CDR3: CSSGESYTGELFF
size: NA; V: TRBV3-1; D: NA; J: TRBJ1-2; DNA: TGTGCCAGCAGCCACACGGACAGTAACTATGGCTACACCTTC; CDR3: CASSHTDSNYGYTF
size: few; V: TRBV7-2; D: NA; J: TRBJ2-7; DNA: TGTGCCAGCAGCTTAGAACTCTACGAGCAGTACTTC; CDR3: CASSLELYEQYF
size: NA; V: TRBV5-1; D: TRBD2; J: TRBJ2-7; DNA: TGCGCCAGCAGCTTGGAACTAGCGGGATCCCACGAGCAGTACTTC; CDR3: CASSLELAGSHEQYF
size: NA; V: TRBV4-1; D: NA; J: TRBJ1-5; DNA: TGCGCCAGCAGCCCCATACAGTACTATAGCAATCAGCCCCAGCATTTT; CDR3: CASSPIQYYSNQPQHF
size: few; V: TRBV20-1; D: NA; J: TRBJ1-5; DNA: TGCAGTGCTAGTTTTCCCCAATTTTCAAGCAATCAGCCCCAGCATTTT; CDR3: CSASFPQFSSNQPQHF
size: NA; V: TRBV12-3/TRBV12-4; D: NA; J: TRBJ2-5; DNA: TGTGCCAGCAGACATAGCGGAGGGCAAGAGACCCAGTACTTC; CDR3: CASRHSGGQETQYF
size: few; V: TRBV29-1; D: NA; J: TRBJ1-1; DNA: TGCAGCGTTATGGGGCGGACGAACACTGAAGCTTTCTTT; CDR3: CSVMGRTNTEAFF
size: few; V: TRBV20-1; D: NA; J: TRBJ1-4; DNA: TGCAGTGCTGGCCGCTGGGAGGGTACTAATGAAAAACTGTTTTTT; CDR3: CSAGRWEGTNEKLFF
size: few; V: TRBV12-3/TRBV12-4; D: NA; J: TRBJ2-3; DNA: TGTGCCAGCACCCTGGGCAGTCCTAGCACAGATACGCAGTATTTT; CDR3: CASTLGSPSTDTQYF
size: NA; V: TRBV11-2; D: NA; J: TRBJ1-6; DNA: TGTGCCAGCAGCTTAGGGGGTCCCCTCCACTTT; CDR3: CASSLGGPLHF